This paragraph covers one TCR beta chain sequence. No cognate antigen has been identified for it. There are no base qualities to consult, and no much larger clone falls within one base. In Seattle, one collaborating source enrolled patients while the infection was active and tracked those patients longitudinally over the course of disease. Each collaborating institution followed its own protocols to collect whole blood in K2EDTA tubes. For TCRbeta analysis, collaborators shipped samples in one of three forms: frozen whole blood, isolated PBMCs, or DNA extracted from either of those sample types. The sample is drawn from a study of blood T cell repertoires in COVID-19 (dated by TCRdb to the early 2020s). Some background on the complete study: The collaborator samples originated in the United States, Italy and Spain and spanned the acute and convalescent phases of COVID-19. The dataset comprised deeply sampled blood TCRbeta repertoires from subjects exposed to, actively infected with, or recovered from COVID-19. HLA class I and class II types, where available, came from metadata supplied by the sample provider rather than from assay-based typing. A de-identified subject ID, COVID-19 status, age in years and sex were almost always included in the sample metadata. Samples were obtained from the ongoing ImmuneRACE study (first 160 participants) and from 1,254 subjects provided by 6 global collaborators. The repertoires were released in a freely available public database intended as a resource for research on the immune response to SARS-CoV-2. The material from the prospective study consisted of cDNA or gDNA derived from T cells, B-cell-depleted T cells, or PBMCs.

TCRbeta CDR3 regions were amplified from genomic DNA by means of the immunoSEQ Assay, a bias-controlled multiplex PCR. The original pipeline was this. The number of nucleated cells in each sample was estimated from the amplification of reference gene primers within the assay. To quantify the absolute abundance of each unique TCRbeta CDR3 rearrangement, sequence reads were collapsed and filtered. For each sample, productive Simpson clonality was calculated as the square root of Simpson's diversity index over productive rearrangements. As stored in TCRdb, this immuneACCESS dataset retains in-frame rearrangements with V and J assigned. A fraction of the clones does not appear; measured against another copy, unresolved V genes explain less than half of the discrepancy, and the remainder lacks a known reason. The V and J calls and the clone size are those of that table, but D and trimming were determined from the DNA. For this sample there are just under 350,000 clones; 85% to 90% appear just once. Jointly, the top ten make up more than 5% of the sample.

The CDR3 starts with the cysteine, ends with the phenylalanine, and has 15 residues. The retained sequence is limited to the CDR3, 45 bases, with the frame set at the first base. Reading the germline V gene gives CDR1 MGHRA and CDR2 YSYEKL. V trim: 5 bases; J trim: 3 bases; unmatched bases: 6. Broad study findings and their caveats: How much clinical and demographic metadata was included differed by source and by participant, and the metadata was provided uncurated.

The sequenced material came from peripheral blood. This chain joins TRBV4-1 to TRBJ2-3, and 9 junctional nucleotides match TRBD1. The source of this sequence is a woman in her fifties or sixties with COVID-19, enrolled during active disease. The CDR3 has the sequence CASSSGQGWTDTQYF. The nucleotide sequence is given as TGCGCCAGCAGCTCGGGACAGGGATGGACAGATACGCAGTATTTT.